The rows below give T cell receptor beta chains drawn from one sample of a study of cytotoxic CD8 clonotypes in ibrutinib-treated CLL. Sequencing was performed with immunoSEQ multiplex PCR; in TCRdb, only in-frame clones are kept and a portion is missing. Counted here are 60,000 to 75,000 clones, 75% to 95% occurring once; the ten biggest clones make up around 3.1%. Source: PBMCs, taken after 12 months of ibrutinib treatment. The receptors stem from a human donor with chronic lymphocytic leukemia. Each CDR3 is given with its conserved first and last residue. The D gene is left open where the match is weak. Rows may omit the clone size; those that give it use once, few, many or a size class.

13,-,TRBJ1-2,-,TRBV5-1,CASSVQGDYGYTF,TGCGCCAGCAGCGTGCAGGGTGACTATGGCTACACCTTC
16,-,TRBJ1-5,few,TRBV7-9,CASSLQGMGSNQPQHF,TGTGCCAGCAGCTTGCAGGGGATGGGATCTAATCAGCCCCAGCATTTT
16,-,TRBJ2-5,-,TRBV7-2,CASSLSFSGGQETQYF,TGTGCCAGCAGCTTAAGTTTCTCAGGGGGGCAAGAGACCCAGTACTTC
13,-,TRBJ2-3,-,TRBV2,CASSEARRDTQYF,TGTGCCAGCAGTGAAGCGCGGCGAGATACGCAGTATTTT
15,TRBD2,TRBJ2-3,once,TRBV11-1,CASSSSGRAGDTQYF,TGTGCCAGCAGCTCTAGCGGGAGGGCCGGCGATACGCAGTATTTT
14,TRBD2,TRBJ2-1,-,TRBV2,CASSDLAGYNEQFF,TGTGCCAGCAGTGACCTAGCGGGATACAATGAGCAGTTCTTC
14,-,TRBJ2-2,-,TRBV6-4,CASSDRQDTGELFF,TGTGCCAGCAGTGACCGACAGGACACCGGGGAGCTGTTTTTT
21,-,TRBJ1-3,-,TRBV4-2,CASSRLNGGAGSISSGNTIYF,TGTGCCAGCAGCCGGCTGAATGGGGGGGCCGGATCAATTTCCTCTGGAAACACCATATATTTT
13,-,TRBJ2-7,-,TRBV29-1,CSVTRDTLYEQYF,TGCAGCGTAACCCGGGACACATTATACGAGCAGTACTTC
16,TRBD1,TRBJ1-6,once,TRBV11-3,CASSAGGEVGGSPLHF,TGTGCCAGCAGCGCAGGGGGTGAAGTTGGTGGTTCACCCCTCCACTTT
13,TRBD1,TRBJ2-3,once,TRBV10-3,CAVGQGATDTQYF,TGTGCCGTGGGACAGGGGGCCACAGATACGCAGTATTTT
11,-,TRBJ2-2,-,TRBV5-4,CASTFNGELFF,TGTGCCAGCACCTTCAACGGGGAGCTGTTTTTT
12,-,TRBJ2-7,-,TRBV7-9,CASSLVSDEQYF,TGTGCCAGCAGCTTAGTCTCCGACGAGCAGTACTTC
16,-,TRBJ2-7,-,TRBV21-1,CASSKWSVRPPDEQYF,TGTGCCAGCAGCAAATGGAGTGTCAGACCACCTGACGAGCAGTACTTC
16,-,TRBJ2-7,-,TRBV7-6,CASSSDARVTPYEQYF,TGTGCCAGCAGCTCCGACGCCCGGGTTACTCCCTACGAGCAGTACTTC
15,-,TRBJ1-3,-,TRBV7-6,CASSSRRGSGNTIYF,TGTGCCAGCAGCAGCCGCAGGGGTTCTGGAAACACCATATATTTT
14,TRBD1,TRBJ2-7,-,TRBV19,CASSMQGASYEQYF,TGTGCCAGTAGTATGCAGGGGGCTTCCTACGAGCAGTACTTC
15,-,TRBJ2-6,-,TRBV19,CASSGGWSGANVLTF,TGTGCCAGTAGTGGAGGGTGGTCTGGGGCCAACGTCCTGACTTTC
13,-,TRBJ1-5,-,TRBV30,CAFDSDLNQPQHF,TGTGCCTTTGATTCGGACCTCAATCAGCCCCAGCATTTT
18,TRBD2,TRBJ2-2,-,TRBV9,CASSVVEREGSDTGELFF,TGTGCCAGCAGCGTAGTAGAGCGGGAGGGCTCGGACACCGGGGAGCTGTTTTTT
17,TRBD2,TRBJ2-3,-,TRBV4-3,CASSQEPSGSYMNTQYF,TGCGCCAGCAGCCAAGAGCCTAGCGGGAGTTATATGAATACGCAGTATTTT
15,TRBD1,TRBJ2-2,-,TRBV11-3,CASSFQGASAGELFF,TGTGCCAGCAGCTTTCAGGGGGCATCGGCCGGGGAGCTGTTTTTT
10,-,TRBJ1-2,-,TRBV20-1,CSAKDYGYTF,TGCAGTGCTAAAGACTATGGCTACACCTTC
12,-,TRBJ2-7,-,TRBV6-6,CASSSVSYEQYF,TGTGCCAGCAGCTCAGTCTCCTACGAGCAGTACTTC
15,-,TRBJ2-3,once,TRBV11-3,CASSLGSSKTDTQYF,TGTGCCAGCAGCCTAGGATCTAGCAAGACCGATACGCAGTATTTT
13,-,TRBJ2-7,-,TRBV4-2,CASSQRQGGEQYF,TGTGCCAGCAGCCAACGACAGGGAGGGGAGCAGTACTTC
15,TRBD1,TRBJ1-2,-,TRBV9,CASSAGQGSLYGYTF,TGTGCCAGCAGCGCAGGACAGGGTAGTCTCTATGGCTACACCTTC